These T cell receptor beta chains were read from a single sample in a study of human T cells and chemical hapten exposure. TCRdb reprocessed the RACE reads via MiXCR and lists one record per CDR3 protein. Of approximately 180,000 distinct CDR3 sequences listed, approximately 29% are singletons. The sequencing used whole blood, collected in connection with sensitization to the hapten diphenylcyclopropenone (DPC). All receptors derive from a woman between 25 and 40 years old with alopecia areata. Some clones in this sample may be carry-over from other donors' samples. Each CDR3 is given with its conserved first and last residue. Fields, in order: J gene, V gene, D gene, clone size, CDR3 DNA, CDR3 protein. A D gene is named only where the DNA matches it firmly. Some rows have no size entry. The others give once, few or many, or a class for an expanded clone.

j_call: TRBJ1-5; v_call: TRBV25-1; d_call: TRBD1; clone_size: few; cdr3_nt: TGTGCCAGCAGTGGGACAGGGGGCTCGGGCAATCAGCCCCAGCATTTT; cdr3_aa: CASSGTGGSGNQPQHF
j_call: TRBJ1-2; v_call: TRBV7-9; d_call: -; clone_size: -; cdr3_nt: TGTGCCAGCAGCTTACCACCCCCTATGGACTATGGCTACACCTTC; cdr3_aa: CASSLPPPMDYGYTF
j_call: TRBJ2-7; v_call: TRBV27; d_call: -; clone_size: few; cdr3_nt: TGTGCCAGCAGTTATCGAATCGATTACGAGCAGTACTTC; cdr3_aa: CASSYRIDYEQYF
j_call: TRBJ2-3; v_call: TRBV9; d_call: -; clone_size: few; cdr3_nt: TGTGCCAGCACCGGGACGGGAGCAGCAGATACGCAGTATTTT; cdr3_aa: CASTGTGAADTQYF
j_call: TRBJ2-7; v_call: TRBV10-3; d_call: -; clone_size: -; cdr3_nt: TGTGCCATCAGTGCCGGCCGGGGGCTGACCTACGAGCAGTACTTC; cdr3_aa: CAISAGRGLTYEQYF
j_call: TRBJ2-5; v_call: TRBV21-1; d_call: -; clone_size: once; cdr3_nt: TGTGCCAGCAGCAAAGTCGTTCTAGCGGGGTTCCAAGAGACCCAGTACTTC; cdr3_aa: CASSKVVLAGFQETQYF
j_call: TRBJ2-1; v_call: TRBV3-1; d_call: -; clone_size: -; cdr3_nt: TGTGCCAGCAGCCAAGATCCCCGGGAACAGTTCTTC; cdr3_aa: CASSQDPREQFF
j_call: TRBJ2-3; v_call: TRBV28; d_call: TRBD1; clone_size: -; cdr3_nt: TGTGCCAGCAGTTCCCCCCGACAGGGGAGCACAGATACGCAGTATTTT; cdr3_aa: CASSSPRQGSTDTQYF
j_call: TRBJ2-5; v_call: TRBV6-2/TRBV6-3; d_call: -; clone_size: -; cdr3_nt: TGTGCCAGCAGTACGGCCGGGGAGACCCAGTACTTC; cdr3_aa: CASSTAGETQYF
j_call: TRBJ2-7; v_call: TRBV6-2/TRBV6-3; d_call: TRBD1; clone_size: -; cdr3_nt: TGTGCCAGCAGTTCAATCCTCAGGGGGATCGAGAGCGAGCAGTACTTC; cdr3_aa: CASSSILRGIESEQYF
j_call: TRBJ2-6; v_call: TRBV29-1; d_call: -; clone_size: -; cdr3_nt: TGCAGCGTTGAAGACCCTTACGCGGCCGGGGCCAACGTCCTGACTTTC; cdr3_aa: CSVEDPYAAGANVLTF
j_call: TRBJ1-5; v_call: TRBV6-2/TRBV6-3; d_call: -; clone_size: -; cdr3_nt: TGTGCCAGCAGTTATACGGGGGGTCAGCCCCAGCATTTT; cdr3_aa: CASSYTGGQPQHF
j_call: TRBJ2-3; v_call: TRBV20-1; d_call: -; clone_size: -; cdr3_nt: TGCAGTGCTTGGGGAGGCAAACAGTATTTT; cdr3_aa: CSAWGGKQYF
j_call: TRBJ2-5; v_call: TRBV10-3; d_call: -; clone_size: -; cdr3_nt: TGTGCCATCAGCAACCGGGAGAAAGAGACCCAGTACTTC; cdr3_aa: CAISNREKETQYF
j_call: TRBJ2-1; v_call: TRBV6-4; d_call: -; clone_size: -; cdr3_nt: TGTGCCAGCAGCGTCGGGGCGGAGGCTGAGCAGTTCTTC; cdr3_aa: CASSVGAEAEQFF
j_call: TRBJ2-6; v_call: TRBV5-1; d_call: TRBD1; clone_size: few; cdr3_nt: TGCGCCAGCAGCTTGGGACAGGGGGCGCATGGGGCCAACGTCCTGACTTTC; cdr3_aa: CASSLGQGAHGANVLTF
j_call: TRBJ1-2; v_call: TRBV7-8; d_call: TRBD1; clone_size: -; cdr3_nt: TGTGCCAGCAGCCCCCCCGGGACAGGGATTATCTATGGCTACACCTTC; cdr3_aa: CASSPPGTGIIYGYTF
j_call: TRBJ1-1; v_call: TRBV6-5; d_call: -; clone_size: once; cdr3_nt: TGTGCCAGCAGTTATAACGACCCACAGGGTACTGAAGCTTTCTTT; cdr3_aa: CASSYNDPQGTEAFF
j_call: TRBJ2-3; v_call: TRBV27; d_call: TRBD1; clone_size: -; cdr3_nt: TGTGCCAGCAGTCCAACCGGGACAGGGTATTGGGATACGCAGTATTTT; cdr3_aa: CASSPTGTGYWDTQYF
j_call: TRBJ1-4; v_call: TRBV25-1; d_call: TRBD1; clone_size: -; cdr3_nt: TGTGCCAGCAGTACCTCAGGGGGCTTTACTGAAAAACTGTTTTTT; cdr3_aa: CASSTSGGFTEKLFF
j_call: TRBJ2-7; v_call: TRBV7-2; d_call: TRBD2; clone_size: -; cdr3_nt: TGTGCCAGCAGCTTAAGGACTAGCGGGAGGGCCGACTACGAGCAGTACTTC; cdr3_aa: CASSLRTSGRADYEQYF
j_call: TRBJ2-7; v_call: TRBV29-1; d_call: TRBD2; clone_size: -; cdr3_nt: TGCAGCGGGGGACTAGCAGACGAGCAGTACTTC; cdr3_aa: CSGGLADEQYF
j_call: TRBJ2-2; v_call: TRBV18; d_call: TRBD1; clone_size: few; cdr3_nt: TGTGCCAGCTCACCGCCGGGACAGGGTACTAACACCGGGGAGCTGTTTTTT; cdr3_aa: CASSPPGQGTNTGELFF
j_call: TRBJ2-7; v_call: TRBV20-1; d_call: TRBD1; clone_size: -; cdr3_nt: TGCAGTGCCCTAGGAACAGGGGGCTACGAGCAGTACTTC; cdr3_aa: CSALGTGGYEQYF
j_call: TRBJ2-3; v_call: TRBV15; d_call: -; clone_size: -; cdr3_nt: TGTGCCACCAGCAAGGGTTTCACAGATACGCAGTATTTT; cdr3_aa: CATSKGFTDTQYF
j_call: TRBJ2-1; v_call: TRBV20-1; d_call: TRBD2; clone_size: -; cdr3_nt: TGCAGTGCTAGAGTCGGGGGAGGGCCTCACAATGAGCAGTTCTTC; cdr3_aa: CSARVGGGPHNEQFF
j_call: TRBJ2-5; v_call: TRBV5-1; d_call: -; clone_size: -; cdr3_nt: TGCGCCAGCAGCCCCCGGGACCAGCAAGAGACCCAGTACTTC; cdr3_aa: CASSPRDQQETQYF
j_call: TRBJ2-1; v_call: TRBV7-2; d_call: TRBD2; clone_size: -; cdr3_nt: TGTGCCAGCAGCTTAGTGACTAGCGGTGATGAGCAGTTCTTC; cdr3_aa: CASSLVTSGDEQFF
j_call: TRBJ2-3; v_call: TRBV5-1; d_call: -; clone_size: -; cdr3_nt: TGCGCCAGCAGCTTATCAGGGATCCTGACAGATACGCAGTATTTT; cdr3_aa: CASSLSGILTDTQYF
j_call: TRBJ1-2; v_call: TRBV6-1; d_call: -; clone_size: -; cdr3_nt: TGTGCCAGCAGTGAGCAAACTAACTATGGCTACACCTTC; cdr3_aa: CASSEQTNYGYTF
j_call: TRBJ2-6; v_call: TRBV21-1; d_call: -; clone_size: few; cdr3_nt: TGTGCCAGCAGCAAAGTGGGCAGGGCGTCTACTGGGGCCAACGTCCTGACTTTC; cdr3_aa: CASSKVGRASTGANVLTF
j_call: TRBJ2-3; v_call: TRBV7-2; d_call: -; clone_size: few; cdr3_nt: TGTGCCAGCAGCCTACCCCAGGTAGATACGCAGTATTTT; cdr3_aa: CASSLPQVDTQYF
j_call: TRBJ1-2; v_call: TRBV7-2; d_call: -; clone_size: few; cdr3_nt: TGTGCCAGCAGCCCTTCAGGGGTCTATGGCTACACCTTC; cdr3_aa: CASSPSGVYGYTF
j_call: TRBJ2-2; v_call: TRBV29-1; d_call: TRBD1; clone_size: few; cdr3_nt: TGCAGCGTAGAGACAGGGATGAACACCGGGGAGCTGTTTTTT; cdr3_aa: CSVETGMNTGELFF
j_call: TRBJ2-5; v_call: TRBV29-1; d_call: -; clone_size: few; cdr3_nt: TGCAGCGTTGGGACGAGTTTGGAGACCCAGTACTTC; cdr3_aa: CSVGTSLETQYF
j_call: TRBJ1-6; v_call: TRBV19; d_call: -; clone_size: few; cdr3_nt: TGTGCCAGTAGTATAGATCACGGGAATTCACCCCTCCACTTT; cdr3_aa: CASSIDHGNSPLHF
j_call: TRBJ2-7; v_call: TRBV6-1; d_call: TRBD1; clone_size: few; cdr3_nt: TGTGCCAGTCGGGACAGGGGATACGAGCAGTACTTC; cdr3_aa: CASRDRGYEQYF
j_call: TRBJ2-7; v_call: TRBV7-9; d_call: TRBD2; clone_size: few; cdr3_nt: TGTGCCAGCAGCTCATTCGGACTAGCGGGACCCTACGAGCAGTACTTC; cdr3_aa: CASSSFGLAGPYEQYF
j_call: TRBJ2-2; v_call: TRBV7-3; d_call: TRBD2; clone_size: few; cdr3_nt: TGTGCCAGCAGCTTAGAGGGAGGGCGAGGGACCGGGGAGCTGTTTTTT; cdr3_aa: CASSLEGGRGTGELFF
j_call: TRBJ2-2; v_call: TRBV9; d_call: TRBD2; clone_size: -; cdr3_nt: TGTGCCAGCAGCGTAGGTGCTAGCGGGCCGAACACCGGGGAGCTGTTTTTT; cdr3_aa: CASSVGASGPNTGELFF
j_call: TRBJ2-3; v_call: TRBV29-1; d_call: -; clone_size: -; cdr3_nt: TGCAGCGGACCTTCCAAGACCACAGATACGCAGTATTTT; cdr3_aa: CSGPSKTTDTQYF
j_call: TRBJ1-2; v_call: TRBV28; d_call: TRBD1; clone_size: -; cdr3_nt: TGTGCCAGCAGGTTACAGGGGGCCTTAACCTTC; cdr3_aa: CASRLQGALTF
j_call: TRBJ1-2; v_call: TRBV7-2; d_call: -; clone_size: -; cdr3_nt: TGTGCCAGCAGCTTAGCTGGCAGAGCTAACTATGGCTACACCTTC; cdr3_aa: CASSLAGRANYGYTF
j_call: TRBJ1-5; v_call: TRBV3-1; d_call: TRBD1; clone_size: many; cdr3_nt: TGTGCCAGCAGCCTGACAGGGAGTAATCAGCCCCAGCATTTT; cdr3_aa: CASSLTGSNQPQHF
j_call: TRBJ1-5; v_call: TRBV10-3; d_call: -; clone_size: -; cdr3_nt: TGTGCCATCAGTGAGTCGGGGGACAATCAGCCCCAGCATTTT; cdr3_aa: CAISESGDNQPQHF
j_call: TRBJ1-4; v_call: TRBV28; d_call: -; clone_size: many; cdr3_nt: TGTGCCAGCAGCTCAGGGAGGGCTAATGAAAAACTGTTTTTT; cdr3_aa: CASSSGRANEKLFF
j_call: TRBJ2-1; v_call: TRBV13; d_call: -; clone_size: -; cdr3_nt: TGTGCCAGCAGCTCTGTAAAGGCGGTTGACGAGCAGTTCTTC; cdr3_aa: CASSSVKAVDEQFF